The source of this T cell receptor (beta chain) is a study of blood T cell repertoires in COVID-19. The germline V gene has CDR1 MGHRA and CDR2 YSYEKL. V gave up 4 bases and J gave up 4 bases; unmatched junction bases: 6. The CDR3 sequence is 15 residues long. Profiling relied on immunoSEQ multiplex PCR, and the TCRdb table lists in-frame clones only, not all of them. The table has about 220,000 clones, roughly 84% seen once. The TCR originated in a middle-aged man with active or convalescent COVID-19. The chain couples TRBV4-1 to TRBJ2-5, with 10 bases that match TRBD1. The sequenced sample consisted of peripheral blood. The CDR3 nucleotides are TGCGCCAGCAGCCGCGGACAGGGGGACGGAGAGACCCAGTACTTC. Its translation: CASSRGQGDGETQYF.